This T cell receptor beta chain was recovered during a study of T cell repertoires in cytomegalovirus infection. This clonotype appeared a few times. TCRdb re-called the reads through MiXCR, storing one row per CDR3 protein. This table holds hundreds of thousands of distinct CDR3 sequences, over 20% found once. The germline CDR1 and CDR2 sequences are MNHNS and SASEGT. The CDR3 has 16 residues. J was trimmed by 4 bases and V by 5 bases; bases with no gene match: 8. The chain joins TRBV6-1 to TRBJ2-2; 9 bases map to TRBD1. The sequence derives from a human donor in good health (CMV status not recorded). Some clones in this sample may be carry-over from other donors' samples. Sequenced material: CD8+ T cells from PBMCs. The CDR3 reads CASSFNRGLSTGELFF. In DNA, the CDR3 is TGTGCCAGCAGTTTCAACAGGGGGCTAAGCACCGGGGAGCTGTTTTTT.